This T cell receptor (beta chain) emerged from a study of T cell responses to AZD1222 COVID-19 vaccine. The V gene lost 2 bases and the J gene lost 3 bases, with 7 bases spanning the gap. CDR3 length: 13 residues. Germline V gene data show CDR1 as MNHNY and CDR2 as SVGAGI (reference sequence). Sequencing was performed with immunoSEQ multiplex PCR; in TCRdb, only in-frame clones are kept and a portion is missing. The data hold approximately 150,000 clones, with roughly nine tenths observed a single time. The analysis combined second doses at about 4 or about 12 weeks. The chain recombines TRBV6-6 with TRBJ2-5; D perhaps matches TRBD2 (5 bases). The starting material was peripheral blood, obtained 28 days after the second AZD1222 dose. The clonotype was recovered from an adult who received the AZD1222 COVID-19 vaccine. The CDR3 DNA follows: TGTGCCAGCAGTTACGGTAGCGAAGAGACCCAGTACTTC. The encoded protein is CASSYGSEETQYF.